Following are 10 T cell receptor beta chains from one sample sequenced in a study of blood T cell repertoires in COVID-19 (dated by TCRdb to about 2020). Preparation of the library involved the immunoSEQ multiplex PCR assay. TCRdb mirrors the immuneACCESS table, restricted to in-frame sequences. Some clones are absent from its copies; in checked studies, under half trace to an unresolved V gene, and the reason for the others is unknown. Counted in this sample were some 250,000 clones; about 83% of them appeared once. The top ten clones comprise roughly 5% of the sample. What was sequenced was peripheral blood. The receptor set was obtained from a man at least 80 years old with acute or convalescent COVID-19.

The chain has TRBV28 and TRBJ2-5; weak D call: TRBD1 (6 bases). Per germline, CDR1 MDHEN and CDR2 SYDVKM. The CDR3 is made up of 15 amino acids. The ends were cut back, 5 bases at V and 2 bases at J, with 15 bases in the middle. The CDR3 DNA follows: TGTGCCAGCAGTCTCAGGGGAGTAATTCAAGAGACCCAGTACTTC. It codes for CASSLRGVIQETQYF.

The gene calls are TRBV13 and TRBJ1-4; 7 nucleotides agree with TRBD1. With V trimmed by 1 base and J by 0 bases, 8 bases remained unmatched. This CDR3 has 18 amino acids. The V gene's germline CDR1 is PRHDT and CDR2 FYEKMQ (reference sequence). DNA for the CDR3: TGTGCCAGCAGCTTAGTTTTTTCAGGGGGTACAACTAATGAAAAACTGTTTTTT. It encodes CASSLVFSGGTTNEKLFF.

The CDR3 loop is CASTLGTGIQPQHF. CDR3 in DNA: TGTGCCAGTACTCTTGGGACAGGGATTCAGCCCCAGCATTTT. The chain links TRBV19 to TRBJ1-5; 9 nucleotides align to TRBD1. The CDR3 runs 14 residues. Trimming removed 7 bases from V and 6 bases from J; junction bases left unmatched: 7. The germline V gene encodes CDR1 LNHDA and CDR2 SQIVND (reference sequence).

The V gene is TRBV2, the J gene TRBJ1-2; TRBD1 matches at 10 bases. With V trimmed by 4 bases and J by 11 bases, 10 bases remained unmatched. From germline, CDR1 is SNHLY and CDR2 FYNNEI. The CDR3 loop spans 14 amino acids. The CDR3 DNA reads TGTGCCAGCAGTGTAATTCAGGGACAGGGGAGATACACCTTC. It yields the protein CASSVIQGQGRYTF.

The chain joins TRBV6-4 to TRBJ1-2, with D hard to call. The V end was cut by 10 bases, the J end by 4 bases, with 16 bases between. The CDR3 length is 13 residues. Looked up from germline, CDR1 is MRHNA and CDR2 is SNTAGT. DNA for the CDR3: TGTGCCACAAGGGAGTTACCGGGCTATGGCTACACCTTC. The encoded protein is CATRELPGYGYTF.

The chain carries TRBV27 and TRBJ2-7; TRBD1 matches at 7 bases. The CDR3 has 15 amino acids. Germline V gene sequence: CDR1 MNHEY, CDR2 SMNVEV (reference sequence). V lost 6 bases, J lost 1 base, and 9 bases stayed unmatched. The CDR3 DNA is TGTGCCAGCAGCCGCCGGGACAGCGGTTCCTACGAGCAGTACTTC. Amino acid sequence: CASSRRDSGSYEQYF.

The chain couples TRBV25-1 to TRBJ2-1, with 12 bases that match TRBD2. The trim removed 4 bases at V and 10 bases at J, leaving 8 bases unmatched. Germline V lookup: CDR1 MGHDK, CDR2 SYGVNS. CDR3 length equals 15 residues. This chain's CDR3 is CASSASSGRVKEQFF. The DNA of the CDR3 is TGTGCCAGCAGTGCCTCTAGCGGGAGGGTTAAGGAGCAGTTCTTC.

This clone has only one observation. This chain uses TRBV28 with TRBJ1-4, with D possibly TRBD1 on 5 matching bases. The CDR3 runs 16 residues. V gave up 3 bases and J gave up 1 base, with 12 bases separating them. Germline V gives CDR1 MDHEN, CDR2 SYDVKM. The CDR3 coding sequence is TGTGCCAGCAGTTTGGTGGGGGGAGGAACTAATGAAAAACTGTTTTTT. Its translation is CASSLVGGGTNEKLFF. The full variable domain, with the rest looked up from reference TRBV28 and TRBJ1-4, is DVKVTQSSRYLVKRTGEKVFLECVQDMDHENMFWYRQDPGLGLRLIYFSYDVKMKEKGDIPEGYSVSREKKERFSLILESASTNQTSMYLCASSLVGGGTNEKLFFGSGTQLSVL.

This chain connects TRBV7-2 to TRBJ2-7; 10 bases align to TRBD1. After removal of 1 base from V and 1 base from J, the junction contained 10 bases not matched to a gene. The CDR3 has 18 amino acids. Germline CDR1 is SGHTA and CDR2 is FQGNSA. DNA for the CDR3: TGTGCCAGCAGCTTAGGTTACGCGGGACAGGGGACTTCCTACGAGCAGTACTTC. Its translation: CASSLGYAGQGTSYEQYF.

The V gene is TRBV19, the J gene TRBJ1-1; D gene uncertain. Trimming took off 3 bases at V and 3 bases at J, with 8 bases between the two ends. The CDR3 is made up of 13 amino acids. The V gene's germline CDR1 is LNHDA and CDR2 SQIVND (reference sequence). CDR3 region: CASSIQRYTEAFF. In DNA form, the CDR3 reads TGTGCCAGTAGTATTCAGAGGTACACTGAAGCTTTCTTT.